This paragraph reports one TCR beta chain. Generated by immunoSEQ multiplex PCR, the TCRdb table keeps only in-frame clones and is missing some. The table lists 65,000 to 85,000 clones, around 89% of them singletons. The entry originates in a study of blood T cell repertoires in COVID-19. Study-level background: COVID-19 samples from acute and convalescent phases originated in the United States, Italy and Spain.

CDR3 length: 17 amino acids. The germline gives CDR1 MNHEY, CDR2 SMNVEV (reference sequence). Trimming cost V 2 bases and J 4 bases; bases outside gene matches: 8. The TCR sequence derives from a human donor in a cohort sampled during active COVID-19. V usage is TRBV27 and J usage is TRBJ2-1; the match to TRBD2 covers 10 bases. Source material: peripheral blood. This chain's CDR3 is CASSLTGTSAFYNEQFF. Written as DNA, the CDR3 is TGTGCCAGCAGTTTAACAGGGACTAGCGCCTTTTACAATGAGCAGTTCTTC.